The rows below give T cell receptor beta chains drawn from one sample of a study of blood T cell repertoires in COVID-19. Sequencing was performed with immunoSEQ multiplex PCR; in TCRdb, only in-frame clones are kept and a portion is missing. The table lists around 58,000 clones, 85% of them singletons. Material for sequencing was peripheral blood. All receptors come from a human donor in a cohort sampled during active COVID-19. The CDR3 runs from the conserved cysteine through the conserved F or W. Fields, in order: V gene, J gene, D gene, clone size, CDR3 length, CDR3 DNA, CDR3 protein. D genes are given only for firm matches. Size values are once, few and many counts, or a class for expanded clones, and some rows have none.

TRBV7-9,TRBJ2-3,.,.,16,TGTGCCAGCAGCGATAACAGGGGGGGTTTTTCGGATACGCAGTATTTT,CASSDNRGGFSDTQYF
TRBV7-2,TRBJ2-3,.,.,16,TGTGCCAGCGCCGGGAGCTCGGAGGGGCGCCCAGATACGCAGTATTTT,CASAGSSEGRPDTQYF
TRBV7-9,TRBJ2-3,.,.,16,TGTGCCAGCAGCCGACCGGGACTCGGAAGCACAGATACGCAGTATTTT,CASSRPGLGSTDTQYF
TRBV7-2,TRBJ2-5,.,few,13,TGTGCCAGCAGCTTTGCGCGACAAGAGACCCAGTACTTC,CASSFARQETQYF
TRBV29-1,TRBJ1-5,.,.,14,TGCAGCGTTGTGTTCGCCGGGGGTGGCCAGCCCCAGCATTTT,CSVVFAGGGQPQHF
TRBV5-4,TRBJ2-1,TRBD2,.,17,TGTGCCAGCAGCCGAGCGGGGGGGACGAGCTCCTACAATGAGCAGTTCTTC,CASSRAGGTSSYNEQFF
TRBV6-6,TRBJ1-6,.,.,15,TGTGCCAGCAGTTACTATACAGTAGGACGGGGGGCCCTCCACTTT,CASSYYTVGRGALHF
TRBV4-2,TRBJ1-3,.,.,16,TGTGCCAGCAGCCAAGGTGCGGGGGGCTCTGGAAACACCATATATTTT,CASSQGAGGSGNTIYF
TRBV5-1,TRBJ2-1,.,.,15,TGCGCCAGCAGCTCGGACATCGCCACCTACAATGAGCAGTTCTTC,CASSSDIATYNEQFF
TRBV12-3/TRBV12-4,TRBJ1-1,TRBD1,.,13,TGTGCCAGCAAAGGACAGGGAGGCACTGAAGCTTTCTTT,CASKGQGGTEAFF
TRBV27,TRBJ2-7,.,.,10,TGTGCCAGCGGGGAGTACGAGCAGTACTTC,CASGEYEQYF
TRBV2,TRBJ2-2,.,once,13,TGTGCCAGCAGTGAGTCTTACACCGGGGAGCTGTTTTTT,CASSESYTGELFF
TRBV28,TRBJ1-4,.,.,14,TGTGCCAGCAGTTTGGGCACGACCCCTGAAAAACTGTTTTTT,CASSLGTTPEKLFF
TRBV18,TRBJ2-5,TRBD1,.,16,TGTGCCAGCTCACCCCTGGGACAGGGGGCTCAAGAGACCCAGTACTTC,CASSPLGQGAQETQYF
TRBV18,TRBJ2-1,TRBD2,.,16,TGTGCCAGCTCACCACGGGAGCGGGGGCCCTACAATGAGCAGTTCTTC,CASSPRERGPYNEQFF
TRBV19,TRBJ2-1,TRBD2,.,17,TGTGCCAGTAGTATAGCCGTGGCGGGGGGACCTTACAATGAGCAGTTCTTC,CASSIAVAGGPYNEQFF
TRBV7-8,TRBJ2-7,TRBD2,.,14,TGTGCCAGCAGCTTAGGACTAGCGGGAGATGAGCAGTACTTC,CASSLGLAGDEQYF
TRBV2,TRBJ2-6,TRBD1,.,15,TGTGCCAGCAGCCTACAGGGGTCTGGGGCCAACGTCCTGACTTTC,CASSLQGSGANVLTF
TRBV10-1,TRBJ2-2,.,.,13,TGCGCCAGCAGTGATGAGGTCCCCGGGGAGCTGTTTTTT,CASSDEVPGELFF
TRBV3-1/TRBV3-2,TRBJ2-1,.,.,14,TGTGCCAGCAGCCCGCGGACGGGATACAATGAGCAGTTCTTC,CASSPRTGYNEQFF
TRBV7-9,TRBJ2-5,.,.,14,TGTGCCAGCAGCCGTGACCCCTCCGGGGAGACCCAGTACTTC,CASSRDPSGETQYF
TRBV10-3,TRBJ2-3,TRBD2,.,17,TGTGCCATCAGTGACCCTGGACTAGCGGCAAGCACAGATACGCAGTATTTT,CAISDPGLAASTDTQYF
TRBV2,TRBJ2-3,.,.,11,TGTGCCAGCAAGCGGGCAGATACGCAGTATTTT,CASKRADTQYF
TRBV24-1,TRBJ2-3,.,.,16,TGTGCCACCAGTGATTCCGGGACACAATACACAGATACGCAGTATTTT,CATSDSGTQYTDTQYF
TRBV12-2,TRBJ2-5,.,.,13,TGTGCAAGTCGCTTTTTGCGGGCAGAGACCCAGTACTTC,CASRFLRAETQYF
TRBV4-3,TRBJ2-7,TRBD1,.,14,TGCGCCAGCAGCCAAGGACAGGGGGCGCGAGAGCAGTACTTC,CASSQGQGAREQYF
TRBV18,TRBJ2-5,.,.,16,TGTGCCAGCTCACCACCTTCGGCAGGGGCCCAAGAGACCCAGTACTTC,CASSPPSAGAQETQYF
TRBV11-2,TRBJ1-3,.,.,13,TGTGCCAGCAGCTCTGTTATAGGAAACACCATATATTTT,CASSSVIGNTIYF
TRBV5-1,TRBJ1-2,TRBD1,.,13,TGCGCCAGCAGCGGGACAGCTAACTATGGCTACACCTTC,CASSGTANYGYTF
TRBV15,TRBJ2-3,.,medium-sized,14,TGTGCCACCTCCCTGAGGACAGGCACAGATACGCAGTATTTT,CATSLRTGTDTQYF
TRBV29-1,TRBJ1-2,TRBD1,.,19,TGCAGCGTTGAAGATGTGGGAGGGAGGGCACAGGGGGAGTTATATGGCTACACCTTC,CSVEDVGGRAQGELYGYTF
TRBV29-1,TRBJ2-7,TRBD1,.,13,TGCAGCGTAGGCGCTGGGACAGGCTACGAGCAGTACTTC,CSVGAGTGYEQYF
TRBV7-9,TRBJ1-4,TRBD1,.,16,TGTGCCAGCAGCCAGGGACAGGGGGCAACTAATGAAAAACTGTTTTTT,CASSQGQGATNEKLFF
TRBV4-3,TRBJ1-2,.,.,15,TGCGCCAGCAGCCTCCACAGGGTCCCAGACTATGGCTACACCTTC,CASSLHRVPDYGYTF
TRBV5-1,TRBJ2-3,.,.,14,TGCGCCAGCCAGGCGAGACCGAGCACAGATACGCAGTATTTT,CASQARPSTDTQYF
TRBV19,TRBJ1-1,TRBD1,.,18,TGTGCCAGTGTACGGCATGGACAGAGCCAGGGGGTGAACACTGAAGCTTTCTTT,CASVRHGQSQGVNTEAFF
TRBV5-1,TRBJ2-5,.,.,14,TGCGCCAGCAGCTCCCCAGGGATCCAAGAGACCCAGTACTTC,CASSSPGIQETQYF
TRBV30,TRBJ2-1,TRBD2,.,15,TGTGCCTGGAGCGGGGGGTCCAGCTCCTACAATGAGCAGTTCTTC,CAWSGGSSSYNEQFF
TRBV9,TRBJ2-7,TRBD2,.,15,TGTGCCAGCAGCGCAGGGACTAGCGGGGGGAACGAGCAGTACTTC,CASSAGTSGGNEQYF
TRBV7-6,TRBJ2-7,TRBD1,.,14,TGTGCCAGCAGCACGGGACAGGGGGGCTCGGAGCAGTACTTC,CASSTGQGGSEQYF
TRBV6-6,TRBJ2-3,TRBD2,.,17,TGTGCCAGCAGTCCCCGTCCGGCTAGCGGTGGCACAGATACGCAGTATTTT,CASSPRPASGGTDTQYF
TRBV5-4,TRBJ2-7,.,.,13,TGTGCCAGCAGCTACAAGGGGCGCGACGAGCAGTACTTC,CASSYKGRDEQYF
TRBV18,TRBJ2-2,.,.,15,TGTGCCAGCTCACCACTTAGGGGTAACACCGGGGAGCTGTTTTTT,CASSPLRGNTGELFF
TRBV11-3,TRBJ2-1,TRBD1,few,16,TGTGCCAGCAGCTTAGATTCGGGACAGAGTTACAATGAGCAGTTCTTC,CASSLDSGQSYNEQFF
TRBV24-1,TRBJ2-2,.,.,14,TGTGCCACCAGAGAGGCGCTCGGAACCGGGGAGCTGTTTTTT,CATREALGTGELFF
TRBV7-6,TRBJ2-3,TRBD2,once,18,TGTGCCAGCAGTTTGACTAGCGGGGGGATTTCTAGCACAGATACGCAGTATTTT,CASSLTSGGISSTDTQYF
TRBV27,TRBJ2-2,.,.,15,TGTGCCAGCAGTTTAGGAGGGGGCAGGACCGGGGAGCTGTTTTTT,CASSLGGGRTGELFF